This TCR beta chain was found in a study of control samples from healthy donors and cancer patients. Trimming shortened V by 4 bases and J by 10 bases, and 15 bases separated the two germline ends. CDR1 and CDR2 (germline): SGHDT, YYEEEE. CDR3 size: 13 residues. The assay was immunoSEQ multiplex PCR, and TCRdb's table has in-frame clones only and misses some. The data hold 120,000 to 150,000 clones, with 91% observed a single time. Sequenced input: blood. This rearrangement joins TRBV5-6 to TRBJ2-4; D not resolved. This TCR was sampled from a young man in good health. CDR3: CASSGRTGRIQYF. The CDR3 DNA sequence: TGTGCCAGCAGCGGTAGGACCGGCCGGATTCAGTACTTC.